Presented here are 11 T cell receptor beta chains from one specimen sequenced in a study of CD8+ T cells in alopecia areata. As to treatment: oral pan-JAK inhibitor, 5-10 mg twice daily. Following RNA extraction, reverse transcription yielded cDNA that acted as the sequencing template. Some clones are missing from TCRdb's copy, which holds only in-frame ones; the method was immunoSEQ multiplex PCR. The data contain more than 150,000 clones, approximately 50% of them singletons. Here the sequenced sample was CD8+ T cells sorted from blood, taken between weeks 51 and 52, from a patient treated with tofacitinib. The receptors were sampled from a human donor with alopecia areata.

This clone was seen a few times. J is TRBJ2-5 and V is TRBV7-9; 10 bases agree with TRBD2. Germline CDR1 is SEHNR and CDR2 is FQNEAQ (reference sequence). The ends lost 7 bases at V and 5 bases at J; junction bases unmatched: 16. The CDR3 totals 17 residues. CDR3 sequence reads: CASTMALAGLLGETQYF. The CDR3, as DNA: TGTGCCAGCACTATGGCACTAGCGGGGCTTCTTGGTGAGACCCAGTACTTC.

The chain joins TRBV6-1 to TRBJ1-6; no reliable D call. The CDR3 has 17 residues. Germline V gene data show CDR1 as MNHNS and CDR2 as SASEGT. V lost 2 bases to trimming and J lost 0 bases, with 11 bases between them. The CDR3 DNA sequence: TGTGCCAGCAGTGAATTGGCTACAAGCTCCTATAATTCACCCCTCCACTTT. This encodes CASSELATSSYNSPLHF.

The rearrangement uses TRBV5-6 and TRBJ1-2, with D uncertain. This CDR3 is built from 14 residues. Deletions cut 0 bases from V and 5 bases from J, with 11 bases between. The germline CDR1 and CDR2 sequences are SGHDT and YYEEEE. The CDR3 protein is CASSLAEDGYGYTF. The CDR3 coding sequence is TGTGCCAGCAGCTTGGCAGAGGACGGGTATGGCTACACCTTC.

The J gene is TRBJ1-6, the V gene TRBV5-6, with D perhaps TRBD1 (6 bases). The CDR3 is 14 residues long. The germline V gene has CDR1 SGHDT and CDR2 YYEEEE. Trimming took off 0 bases at V and 8 bases at J, with 9 bases between the two ends. The CDR3 sequence: CASSLEQGYSPLHF. DNA of the CDR3: TGTGCCAGCAGCTTGGAACAGGGCTATTCACCCCTCCACTTT.

J is TRBJ2-3 and V is TRBV5-4; 11 bases are shared with TRBD2. The V gene's germline CDR1 is SGHNT and CDR2 YYREEE (reference sequence). This CDR3 is built from 15 residues. The V segment lost 4 bases and the J segment 5 bases; nucleotides outside the gene matches: 6. This CDR3 reads CASSIAGGRKDTQYF. Written as DNA, the CDR3 is TGTGCCAGCAGCATAGCGGGGGGGCGAAAAGATACGCAGTATTTT.

This chain uses TRBV7-9 with TRBJ2-5; tentative D call: TRBD2 (5 bases). Per the germline V gene, CDR1 is SEHNR and CDR2 is FQNEAQ (reference sequence). The CDR3 loop spans 16 amino acids. V dropped 1 base and J dropped 2 bases, with 14 bases sitting between them. The CDR3 DNA sequence: TGTGCCAGCAGCTTAGAGGGAGTAGTGAGGCAAGAGACCCAGTACTTC. This encodes CASSLEGVVRQETQYF.

This clone was detected once. The chain combines TRBV20-1 with TRBJ2-5; D possibly corresponds to TRBD2 (5 bases). Germline V gene lookup returns CDR1 DFQATT and CDR2 SNEGSKA (reference sequence). Trimming took off 5 bases at V and 1 base at J, with 5 bases between the two ends. This CDR3 contains 11 residues. CDR3 amino acids: CSARGQETQYF. In DNA form, the CDR3 reads TGCAGTGCTCGGGGCCAAGAGACCCAGTACTTC.

The chain links TRBV5-6 to TRBJ2-5; possible D gene TRBD1, 6 bases. V lost 4 bases, J lost 5 bases, and 15 bases lay in between. This CDR3 is built from 14 residues. Germline V gives CDR1 SGHDT, CDR2 YYEEEE. The CDR3, as DNA: TGTGCCAGCAGCACACAGGGTCTAGGGGAGACCCAGTACTTC. Its protein is CASSTQGLGETQYF.

This chain links TRBV14 with TRBJ1-6; possible D gene TRBD1, 5 bases. Trimming shortened V by 1 base and J by 7 bases, and 11 bases separated the two germline ends. Germline CDR1 is SGHDN and CDR2 is FVKESK. The length of the CDR3 is 15 residues. CDR3 sequence (DNA): TGTGCCAGCAGCCAAGCCCAGGGTCGCAATTCACCCCTCCACTTT. This gives the protein CASSQAQGRNSPLHF. The whole variable domain, filled in from reference TRBV14 and TRBJ1-6, reads EAGVTQFPSHSVIEKGQTVTLRCDPISGHDNLYWYRRVMGKEIKFLLHFVKESKQDESGMPNNRFLAERTGGTYSTLKVQPAELEDSGVYFCASSQAQGRNSPLHFGNGTRLTVT.

A few counts support this clone. This chain joins TRBV7-8 and TRBJ2-5, with D perhaps matching TRBD1 or TRBD2 (5 bases each). The CDR3 is 15 amino acids. CDR1 SGHVS and CDR2 FQNEAQ come from the germline V gene. The germline V and J ends were trimmed by 5 bases and 4 bases, with 17 bases remaining between them. CDR3 amino acids: CASSARWGSGETQYF. CDR3 bases: TGTGCCAGCAGCGCCAGGTGGGGGTCGGGAGAGACCCAGTACTTC.

The chain carries TRBV5-1 and TRBJ2-7, with D possibly called TRBD1 or TRBD2 (6 bases each). Germline CDR1 SGHRS, CDR2 YFSETQ. V lost 0 bases and J lost 7, with 17 bases in between. This CDR3 region has 15 residues. The CDR3 region is CASSLEGGLAWEQYF. The CDR3 DNA sequence: TGCGCCAGCAGCTTGGAAGGGGGGCTAGCGTGGGAGCAGTACTTC.